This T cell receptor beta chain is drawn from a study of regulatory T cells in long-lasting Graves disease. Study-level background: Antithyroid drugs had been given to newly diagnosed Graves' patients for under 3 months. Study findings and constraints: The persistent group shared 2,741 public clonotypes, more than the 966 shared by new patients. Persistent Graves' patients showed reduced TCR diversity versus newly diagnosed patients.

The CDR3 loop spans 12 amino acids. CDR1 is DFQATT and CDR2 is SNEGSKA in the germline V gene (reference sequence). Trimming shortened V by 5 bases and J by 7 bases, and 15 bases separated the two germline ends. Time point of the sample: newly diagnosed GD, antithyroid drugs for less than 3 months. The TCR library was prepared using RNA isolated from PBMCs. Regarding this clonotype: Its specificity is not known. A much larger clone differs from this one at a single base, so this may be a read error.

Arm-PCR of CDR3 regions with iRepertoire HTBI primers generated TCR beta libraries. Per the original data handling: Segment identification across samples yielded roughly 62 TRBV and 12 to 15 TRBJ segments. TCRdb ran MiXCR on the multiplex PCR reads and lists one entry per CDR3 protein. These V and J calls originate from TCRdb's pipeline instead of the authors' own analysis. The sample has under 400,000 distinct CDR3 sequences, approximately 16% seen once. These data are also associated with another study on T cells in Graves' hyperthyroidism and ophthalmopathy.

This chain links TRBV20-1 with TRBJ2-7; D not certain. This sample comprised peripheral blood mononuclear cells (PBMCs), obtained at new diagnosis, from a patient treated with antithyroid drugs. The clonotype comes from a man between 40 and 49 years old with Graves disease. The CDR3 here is CSAPTWNNEQYF. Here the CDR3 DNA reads TGCAGTGCTCCCACATGGAACAATGAGCAGTACTTC.